A selection of T cell receptor beta chains follows, all from one sample in a study of blood T cell repertoires in COVID-19. Generated by immunoSEQ multiplex PCR, the TCRdb table keeps only in-frame clones and is missing some. The table has some 240,000 clones, 90% seen once. The sequencing sample was made of peripheral blood. Receptor source: a woman aged 55-70 years with COVID-19, enrolled during active disease. Each CDR3 is given with its conserved first and last residue. D genes are given only for firm matches.

V	D	CDR3
TRBV7-2	TRBD1	CASSLADRASPLHF
TRBV7-9	TRBD1	CASSLLGQEGSPLHF
TRBV7-3	.	CASSLSGGLFNLGGYTF
TRBV19	TRBD1	CASQGTRTGYGYTF
TRBV5-5	.	CASSLQGGSNQPQHF
TRBV7-8	.	CASSLVRSGNIQYF
TRBV21-1	.	CASSKGRDSNSNQPQHF
TRBV9	.	CASSPLADSFYEQYF
TRBV7-2	.	CASSSHSNQPQHF
TRBV28	.	CASSLLKGPSGNEQFF
TRBV6-2/TRBV6-3	.	CASSYSPENTGELFF
TRBV2	TRBD1	CASRLSQGAGTEAFF
TRBV30	.	CAWSVTLLESPLHF
TRBV19	TRBD1	CATRTGEGNTEAFF
TRBV18	TRBD1	CASSPSAHGQGGGYTF
TRBV10-3	.	CAISGPDTQYF
TRBV7-3	TRBD1	CASSLNRGNEQFF
TRBV2	TRBD1	CASTWDSQIYGYTF
TRBV7-2	.	CASSLTNQPQHF
TRBV28	TRBD1	CASSSPTGSAEKLFF
TRBV5-1	.	CASSRGDLNGEQFF
TRBV9	.	CASSVVENYGYTF
TRBV19	TRBD1	CASSGTGTGTLRLNF
TRBV5-1	.	CASSPPGHKNTGELFF
TRBV7-2	TRBD2	CASSFPASGGNTGELFF
TRBV4-3	.	CASSQGVRGGQPQHF
TRBV19	TRBD1	CASRDRGLNTGELFF
TRBV4-2	.	CASSQDPGGEGKLFF
TRBV2	TRBD1	CASSEARQGNQPQHF
TRBV5-1	TRBD2	CASSSLRERGSYEQYF
TRBV10-3	TRBD2	CAISELAGGAYNEQFF
TRBV19	TRBD1	CASIDPRQGTNTQYF
TRBV12-3/TRBV12-4	.	CASTKHRNYGYTF
TRBV5-1	.	CARNRDKKYEQYF
TRBV6-2/TRBV6-3	TRBD2	CASSYRTSGGTDTQYF
TRBV6-6	TRBD1	CASSQRTGGTDTQYF
TRBV7-2	.	CASSLVSRNYGYTF
TRBV18	.	CASSPRQGTGSNQPQHF
TRBV5-6	TRBD1	CASSLERQGNIQYF
TRBV18	TRBD1	CASSPLSGQGVSGANVLTF
TRBV30	.	CAWTTGPGANVLTF
TRBV27	.	CASSPPMSSYNSPLHF
TRBV7-2	.	CASSLATANTEAFF
TRBV2	TRBD2	CASSQGLAGAQETQYF
TRBV6-2/TRBV6-3	.	CASSYSERQQETQYF